Following are 20 T cell receptor beta chains from one sample sequenced in a study of blood T cell repertoires in COVID-19. Clones were sequenced by immunoSEQ multiplex PCR, and TCRdb holds only the in-frame ones, with some missing. The profile shows some 140,000 clones, around three quarters of them singletons. The sequencing sample was made of peripheral blood. The receptors come from a man aged 55-75 years with acute or convalescent COVID-19.

The chain joins TRBV7-2 to TRBJ2-7; tentatively, D is TRBD2 (6 bases). Germline loops: CDR1 SGHTA, CDR2 FQGNSA. V was pared by 5 bases and J by 0 bases, with 14 bases between. This CDR3 has 15 amino acids. Written as DNA, the CDR3 is TGTGCCAGCAGCCCTAAGCGGGTAAGCTCCTACGAGCAGTACTTC. As protein: CASSPKRVSSYEQYF.

V usage is TRBV11-1 and J usage is TRBJ2-7; D perhaps matches TRBD1 (5 bases). In germline, CDR1 is SGHAT, CDR2 FQDESV (reference sequence). This CDR3 has 14 residues. Between the trimmed V and J ends, which lost 0 bases and 2 bases, there was a span of 8 bases. The CDR3 protein is CASSLAQGTYEQYF. In DNA form, the CDR3 reads TGTGCCAGCAGCTTAGCGCAGGGTACCTACGAGCAGTACTTC.

The count of this clone is one. The chain couples TRBV20-1 to TRBJ1-1; possible D gene TRBD1, 6 bases. This CDR3 spans 13 amino acids. Germline V lookup: CDR1 DFQATT, CDR2 SNEGSKA (reference sequence). Trimming stripped 3 bases from V and 1 base from J, with 9 bases between. The CDR3 sequence is CSASQGTNTEAFF. The CDR3 coding sequence is TGCAGTGCTAGTCAGGGGACGAACACTGAAGCTTTCTTT.

V and J are TRBV4-2 and TRBJ2-1; 8 nucleotides align to TRBD1. Germline values: CDR1 LGHNA, CDR2 YNFKEQ. V trimming: 2 bases; J trimming: 15 bases; junction bases outside the gene matches: 12. The CDR3 is 14 residues long. CDR3: CASSQIGVRQGWFF. CDR3 DNA: TGTGCCAGCAGCCAAATAGGAGTTAGACAGGGGTGGTTCTTC.

In regard to this clone: Other DNA sequences in this sample translate to the same CDR3. The chain employs TRBV19 and TRBJ2-1; TRBD2 might be the D (5 bases). Trimming shortened V by 0 bases and J by 0 bases, and 6 bases separated the two germline ends. Germline CDR1 is LNHDA and CDR2 is SQIVND (reference sequence). The CDR3 spans 15 residues. The CDR3 bases are TGTGCCAGTAGTATAGAAGGGAGCTCCTACAATGAGCAGTTCTTC. It translates to CASSIEGSSYNEQFF.

This chain uses TRBV12-3 or TRBV12-4 with TRBJ2-1; 10 nucleotides match TRBD2. The CDR3 length is 11 residues. The trim removed 3 bases at V and 15 bases at J, leaving 2 bases unmatched. DNA for the CDR3: TGTGCCAGCAGTTTCCAGCGGGGGGGGTTCTTC. Encoded protein: CASSFQRGGFF.

The chain is built from TRBV7-2 and TRBJ1-1; tentative D call: TRBD1 (6 bases). The CDR3 is 16 residues long. V was cut by 3 bases and J by 4 bases, with 18 bases left in between. Germline V lookup: CDR1 SGHTA, CDR2 FQGNSA. The CDR3 nucleotides are TGTGCCAGCAGCTTGCTGGCCCCACGAGGGGGCACTGAAGCTTTCTTT. Amino acids: CASSLLAPRGGTEAFF.

This clone was picked up a small number of times. This chain links TRBV28 with TRBJ1-5, with 7 bases matching TRBD1. This CDR3 is 15 amino acids long. V shed 7 bases and J 2 bases; nucleotides not matched to a gene: 8. From germline, CDR1 is MDHEN and CDR2 SYDVKM. The CDR3 spells CASKGGARGNQPQHF. The CDR3, as DNA: TGTGCCAGCAAAGGGGGCGCCCGCGGCAATCAGCCCCAGCATTTT.

This rearrangement joins TRBV7-8 to TRBJ1-6; D gene ambiguous. Germline V gene data show CDR1 as SGHVS and CDR2 as FQNEAQ. With 3 bases removed from V and 5 bases from J, the gap between germline ends came to 11 bases. CDR3 length: 15 amino acids. The CDR3 reads CASSLPGRNNSPLHF. CDR3 sequence (DNA): TGTGCCAGCAGCTTGCCGGGTCGGAATAATTCACCCCTCCACTTT.

The genes are TRBV4-2 and TRBJ1-2; D is perhaps TRBD1 (6 bases). Looked up from germline, CDR1 is LGHNA and CDR2 is YNFKEQ. Trimming pared 4 bases from V and 7 bases from J, leaving 16 bases between. The CDR3 is made up of 14 amino acids. CDR3: CASSLGAGYSGYTF. The CDR3, as DNA: TGTGCCAGCAGCCTGGGGGCCGGGTATTCTGGCTACACCTTC.

The chain carries TRBV28 and TRBJ2-7; tentatively, D is TRBD2 (7 bases). Germline loops: CDR1 MDHEN, CDR2 SYDVKM. V was trimmed by 6 bases and J by 6 bases, leaving 27 bases between them. The CDR3 runs to 17 residues. Here the CDR3 reads CASSRRGGGGRSGEQYF. The CDR3, as DNA: TGTGCCAGCAGCCGTAGAGGAGGGGGGGGCAGGTCGGGCGAGCAGTACTTC.

CDR3 sequence: CASSYGLGRTDTQYF. In DNA form, the CDR3 reads TGTGCCAGCAGTTACGGGCTCGGGAGGACAGATACGCAGTATTTT. This chain uses TRBV6-5 with TRBJ2-3; 7 nucleotides match TRBD2. The CDR3 runs to 15 residues. After removal of 2 bases from V and 3 bases from J, the junction contained 5 bases not matched to a gene. From germline, CDR1 is MNHEY and CDR2 SVGAGI.

The V call is TRBV2, the J call TRBJ1-5; D gene ambiguous. The CDR3 covers 16 residues. The V gene's germline CDR1 is SNHLY and CDR2 FYNNEI. Trimming stripped 5 bases from V and 5 bases from J, with 19 bases between. In nucleotides, the CDR3 is TGTGCCAGCAGTCCCCCGGGAGCAGAGGGTTATCAGCCCCAGCATTTT. Protein product: CASSPPGAEGYQPQHF.

The rearrangement links TRBV15 to TRBJ2-7; 8 bases agree with TRBD1. J was trimmed by 0 bases and V by 4 bases; bases with no gene match: 8. The CDR3 length is 16 residues. Germline CDR1 reads LNHNV; CDR2 reads YYDKDF (reference sequence). The CDR3 sequence is CATSNPQGGYSYEQYF. As DNA, the CDR3 is TGTGCCACCAGCAATCCACAGGGGGGCTACTCCTACGAGCAGTACTTC.

The V and J genes are TRBV5-4 and TRBJ1-5; 7 nucleotides align to TRBD1. J lost 2 bases, V lost 4 bases, and 6 bases had no gene match. The CDR3 spans 15 residues. Germline CDR1 is SGHNT and CDR2 is YYREEE (reference sequence). In nucleotides, the CDR3 is TGTGCCAGCAGCGCCGACAGGGATCGCAATCAGCCCCAGCATTTT. This codes for CASSADRDRNQPQHF.

J is TRBJ2-1 and V is TRBV11-3, with 7 bases that match TRBD2. J gave up 9 bases and V 0 bases, and 5 bases lay outside the gene matches. The CDR3 is 14 residues long. Germline V CDR1 and CDR2: SGHNT, YENEEA. This CDR3 reads CASSLDGLVPEQFF. DNA of the CDR3: TGTGCCAGCAGCTTAGACGGACTAGTTCCTGAGCAGTTCTTC.

This chain connects TRBV4-2 to TRBJ2-1, with a weak D call TRBD2 (6 bases). Germline V gene sequence: CDR1 LGHNA, CDR2 YNFKEQ. This CDR3 has 14 residues. The ends were cut back, 5 bases at V and 8 bases at J, with 16 bases in the middle. CDR3 DNA: TGTGCCAGCAGCATAGAACGGGAGCGGTATGAGCAGTTCTTC. It codes for CASSIERERYEQFF.

The chain combines TRBV6-5 with TRBJ2-3; 11 bases agree with TRBD1. V dropped 8 bases and J dropped 5; count of bases not matched to a gene: 3. The CDR3 length is 13 residues. Germline lookup yields CDR1 MNHEY and CDR2 SVGAGI. Written as DNA, the CDR3 is TGTGCCAGCCGGACAGGGGGCTTAGATACGCAGTATTTT. It translates to CASRTGGLDTQYF.

The chain couples TRBV27 to TRBJ2-7; D is possibly TRBD2 (6 bases). Germline-derived CDR1 and CDR2 are MNHEY and SMNVEV (reference sequence). The ends were cut back, 2 bases at V and 2 bases at J, with 7 bases in the middle. The CDR3 length is 13 residues. The CDR3: CASSLGGTYEQYF. The CDR3 nucleotides read TGTGCCAGCAGTTTAGGAGGGACCTACGAGCAGTACTTC.

CDR3 residues: CATSDLGRGRGTQYF. The CDR3 DNA follows: TGTGCCACCAGTGATTTGGGCAGGGGACGTGGTACGCAGTATTTT. The gene calls are TRBV24-1 and TRBJ2-3; the D gene is possibly TRBD1 (6 bases). With 0 bases removed from V and 8 bases from J, the gap between germline ends came to 14 bases. This CDR3 contains 15 residues. Germline-derived CDR1 and CDR2 are KGHDR and SFDVKD.